The 19 T cell receptor beta chains below all came from one sample that was sequenced in a study of OX40 agonist ivuxolimab in advanced cancers. The assay was immunoSEQ multiplex PCR, and TCRdb's table has in-frame clones only and misses some. This sample has about 62,000 clones, with around 84% found just once. This sample comprised CD4+ or CD8+ T cells sorted from blood, obtained in a trial of the OX40 agonist ivuxolimab. These receptors originate from an adult with an advanced solid tumor such as melanoma, head and neck, liver or kidney cancer.

J is TRBJ2-1 and V is TRBV7-9; TRBD2 aligns across 7 bases. The CDR3 totals 14 residues. Looked up from germline, CDR1 is SEHNR and CDR2 is FQNEAQ (reference sequence). V lost 0 bases, J lost 4 bases, and 0 bases stayed unmatched. The CDR3 spells CASSLAGGYNEQFF. The CDR3 DNA is TGTGCCAGCAGCTTAGCGGGAGGGTACAATGAGCAGTTCTTC.

The rearrangement links TRBV7-9 to TRBJ1-5; 9 bases are a match to TRBD1. The CDR3 has 15 amino acids. After removal of 1 base from V and 6 bases from J, the junction contained 4 bases not matched to a gene. From germline, CDR1 is SEHNR and CDR2 FQNEAQ (reference sequence). CDR3 region: CASSLGGQGPQPQHF. Here the CDR3 DNA reads TGTGCCAGCAGCTTAGGGGGACAGGGTCCTCAGCCCCAGCATTTT.

This chain links TRBV5-6 with TRBJ1-3; the D gene is possibly TRBD1 (6 bases). CDR3 size: 16 residues. The germline V and J ends were trimmed by 4 bases and 0 bases, with 14 bases remaining between them. The germline CDR1 and CDR2 sequences are SGHDT and YYEEEE. CDR3 sequence: CASSITQGRSGNTIYF. CDR3 DNA: TGTGCCAGCAGCATAACACAGGGCCGCTCTGGAAACACCATATATTTT. Combining the CDR3 with reference TRBV5-6 and TRBJ1-3 gives the whole variable domain DAGVTQSPTHLIKTRGQQVTLRCSPKSGHDTVSWYQQALGQGPQFIFQYYEEEERQRGNFPDRFSGHQFPNYSSELNVNALLLGDSALYLCASSITQGRSGNTIYFGEGSWLTVV.

CDR3 region: CASSVVEGGAGLSTDTQYF. The DNA for the CDR3 is TGTGCCAGCAGCGTAGTCGAAGGTGGGGCAGGTCTAAGCACAGATACGCAGTATTTT. This rearrangement joins TRBV9 to TRBJ2-3; D is possibly TRBD1 (5 bases). The germline V gene encodes CDR1 SGDLS and CDR2 YYNGEE. With 0 bases removed from V and 0 bases from J, the gap between germline ends came to 20 bases. This CDR3 is 19 amino acids long.

The chain combines TRBV14 with TRBJ1-1; 8 bases are shared with TRBD1. J gave up 4 bases and V 3 bases, and 1 base lay outside the gene matches. CDR3 length: 13 amino acids. Germline CDR1 reads SGHDN; CDR2 reads FVKESK. CDR3 residues: CASSHDRGTEAFF. As DNA, the CDR3 is TGTGCCAGCAGCCACGACAGGGGCACTGAAGCTTTCTTT.

The gene calls are TRBV9 and TRBJ2-6, with TRBD1 identical over 10 bases. Unmatched junction bases numbered 6, after V lost 5 bases and J lost 1 base. This CDR3 is 17 amino acids long. CDR1 and CDR2 from the germline V gene are SGDLS and YYNGEE. This CDR3 reads CASRKGQGYSGANVLTF. CDR3 in DNA: TGTGCCAGCAGGAAGGGACAGGGGTATTCTGGGGCCAACGTCCTGACTTTC.

The rearrangement links TRBV7-8 to TRBJ2-2; the D gene is possibly TRBD1 (5 bases). This CDR3 contains 12 residues. V was trimmed by 1 base and J by 8 bases, leaving 5 bases between them. The germline V gene has CDR1 SGHVS and CDR2 FQNEAQ. The CDR3 DNA reads as TGTGCCAGCAGCTTAGGGACAGGGGAGCTGTTTTTT. It translates to CASSLGTGELFF.

This clone was detected once. V and J are TRBV5-1 and TRBJ2-5; the D call may be TRBD1 or TRBD2 (5 bases each). Trimming left V 4 bases short and J 4 bases short, with 11 bases between. From germline, CDR1 is SGHRS and CDR2 YFSETQ. There are 13 residues in the CDR3. CDR3 region: CASSAGTRETQYF. As DNA, the CDR3 is TGCGCCAGCAGCGCCGGGACCAGAGAGACCCAGTACTTC.

The CDR3 DNA reads as TGTGCCAGCGGCCCCTCCTCTGGAAACACCATATATTTT. Encoded protein: CASGPSSGNTIYF. The J gene is TRBJ1-3, the V gene TRBV6-1; D is unresolved. The CDR3 contains 13 residues. Trimming cost V 8 bases and J 0 bases, with 8 bases left between them. The germline CDR1 and CDR2 sequences are MNHNS and SASEGT.

This clone was seen more than once but under ten times. This rearrangement joins TRBV28 to TRBJ1-2, with no clear D. From germline, CDR1 is MDHEN and CDR2 SYDVKM. Trimming removed 7 bases at V and 1 base at J, with 7 bases between. The CDR3 is 12 residues long. The CDR3 loop reads CASMILNYGYTF. In DNA, the CDR3 is TGTGCCAGCATGATTCTTAACTATGGCTACACCTTC.

The DNA for the CDR3 is TGTGCCAGCTCAATCTCTTCCGACAGAAAAGAGACCCAGTACTTC. Protein sequence: CASSISSDRKETQYF. The chain uses TRBV18 and TRBJ2-5; TRBD1 might be the D (5 bases). This CDR3 region has 15 residues. The germline V gene has CDR1 KGHSH and CDR2 LQKENI. Trimming removed 5 bases from V and 3 bases from J, with 16 bases in between.

Here the CDR3 DNA reads TGTGCCAGCAGTGTAGGGGGGAATTCAGCTTTCTTT. As protein: CASSVGGNSAFF. The gene calls are TRBV2 and TRBJ1-1, with a weak D call TRBD1 (6 bases). Trimming took 4 bases from V and 10 from J, leaving 13 bases between them. Germline CDR1 SNHLY, CDR2 FYNNEI. The CDR3 runs to 12 residues.

The chain joins TRBV28 to TRBJ2-5; 8 bases align to TRBD1. The CDR3 spans 17 residues. V was clipped by 5 bases and J by 5 bases; unmatched bases: 16. The germline CDR1 and CDR2 sequences are MDHEN and SYDVKM. CDR3 region: CASSARTGRSGMETQYF. In DNA, the CDR3 is TGTGCCAGCAGTGCCCGGACAGGGAGGTCGGGGATGGAGACCCAGTACTTC.

The chain recombines TRBV18 with TRBJ2-5, with unresolved D. The CDR3 contains 13 residues. CDR1 is KGHSH, CDR2 LQKENI, per germline. The V gene lost 1 base and the J gene lost 1 base, with 4 bases spanning the gap. The CDR3 sequence is CASSPQFQETQYF. CDR3 sequence (DNA): TGTGCCAGCTCACCACAATTCCAAGAGACCCAGTACTTC.

The chain combines TRBV30 with TRBJ1-3; D call uncertain. Germline V CDR1 and CDR2: GTSNPN, SVGIG (reference sequence). CDR3 length: 12 residues. V was pared by 8 bases and J by 7 bases, with 15 bases between. The CDR3 DNA sequence: TGTGCCGTCGAACTGGTGGCGAACACCATATATTTT. Translation: CAVELVANTIYF.

The chain joins TRBV19 to TRBJ1-6; D gene uncertain. Germline V lookup: CDR1 LNHDA, CDR2 SQIVND (reference sequence). This CDR3 comprises 12 residues. Trimming cost V 4 bases and J 8 bases, with 6 bases left between them. CDR3 protein: CASSNGDSPLHF. Written as DNA, the CDR3 is TGTGCCAGTAGTAACGGGGATTCACCCCTCCACTTT.

J is TRBJ2-2 and V is TRBV7-9, with D possibly matching TRBD2 (6 bases). The CDR3 totals 15 residues. V was pared by 5 bases and J by 7 bases, with 17 bases between. Germline V gives CDR1 SEHNR, CDR2 FQNEAQ (reference sequence). The CDR3 DNA reads as TGTGCCAGCAGCCTCCCCACGGGGGTTGACGGGGAGCTGTTTTTT. Its translation: CASSLPTGVDGELFF.

V and J are TRBV7-2 and TRBJ2-7; 11 nucleotides match TRBD1. The CDR3 has 14 residues. CDR1 is SGHTA, CDR2 FQGNSA, per germline. J lost 3 bases, V lost 5 bases, and 3 bases had no gene match. Here the CDR3 reads CASSTGTGGYEQYF. In nucleotides, the CDR3 is TGTGCCAGCAGCACCGGGACAGGGGGCTACGAGCAGTACTTC.

The gene calls are TRBV7-9 and TRBJ2-5, with D perhaps matching TRBD2 (6 bases). The CDR3 sequence is 13 residues long. From germline, CDR1 is SEHNR and CDR2 FQNEAQ (reference sequence). Trimming stripped 8 bases from V and 0 bases from J, with 10 bases between. CDR3 DNA sequence: TGTGCCAGCCTCCGGGACTACCAAGAGACCCAGTACTTC. Translation: CASLRDYQETQYF.